This T cell receptor (beta chain) was sequenced in a study of low-dose radiotherapy and immunotherapy resistance in tumors. Study in general: The fractionation for Cohort 1 was 0.5 Gy per fraction every 2 weeks, totaling 6.5 Gy. With cycle 1 day 1 as the start, patients took oral aspirin 300 mg daily for four cycles.

TRAV- and TRBV-specific primers, spanning alpha and beta chains, primed first-strand cDNA. For amplifying TCRs, the PCR ran for about 20 cycles with Phusion, which was used together with a constant-region primer and the adapter on the V primers. Via MiXCR, TCRdb re-called the reads, giving one row per CDR3 protein. This table has approximately 91,000 distinct CDR3 sequences, around 20% appearing once. Stated time point: after trial treatment. Treatment here: LDRT plus nivolumab, ipilimumab, low-dose cyclophosphamide and aspirin (RACIN trial). Along with nivolumab and ipilimumab, donors received aspirin, low-dose cyclophosphamide and low-dose radiotherapy. J was trimmed by 1 base and V by 11 bases; bases with no gene match: 3. Germline V lookup: CDR1 MNHNY, CDR2 SVGAGI (reference sequence). This CDR3 has 12 residues. About this clonotype: A read error is likely here: a far larger clone is one base away.

The rearrangement uses TRBV6-6 and TRBJ2-5; 8 bases match TRBD2. The material was PBMCs, obtained after low-dose radiotherapy plus immunotherapy. This receptor was identified in a female donor with ovarian cancer. The CDR3 DNA reads as TGTGCCGTCAGCGGGGGCCAAGAGACCCAGTACTTC. This gives the protein CAVSGGQETQYF.